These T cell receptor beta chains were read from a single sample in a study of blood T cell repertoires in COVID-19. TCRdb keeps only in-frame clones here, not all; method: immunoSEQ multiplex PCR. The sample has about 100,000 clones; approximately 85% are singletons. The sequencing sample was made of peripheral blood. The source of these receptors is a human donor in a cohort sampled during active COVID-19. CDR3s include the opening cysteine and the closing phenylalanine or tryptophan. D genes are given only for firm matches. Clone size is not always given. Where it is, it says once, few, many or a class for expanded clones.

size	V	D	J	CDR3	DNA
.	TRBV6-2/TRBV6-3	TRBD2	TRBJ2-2	CASSQGTSVAGELFF	TGTGCCAGCAGTCAGGGGACTAGCGTGGCCGGGGAGCTGTTTTTT
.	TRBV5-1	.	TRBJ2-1	CASSATGLHNEQFF	TGCGCCAGCAGCGCCACAGGGCTCCACAATGAGCAGTTCTTC
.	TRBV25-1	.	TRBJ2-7	CASSDPTPGVDYEQYF	TGTGCCAGCAGTGATCCTACCCCGGGGGTCGACTACGAGCAGTACTTC
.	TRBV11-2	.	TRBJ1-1	CASSSGIEGNTEAFF	TGTGCCAGCAGCTCCGGGATTGAGGGGAACACTGAAGCTTTCTTT
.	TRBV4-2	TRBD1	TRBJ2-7	CASSPTATGGYEQYF	TGTGCCAGCAGCCCGACCGCGACAGGGGGCTACGAGCAGTACTTC
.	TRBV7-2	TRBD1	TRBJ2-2	CASSRQGSGELFF	TGTGCCAGCAGCCGACAGGGGTCCGGGGAGCTGTTTTTT
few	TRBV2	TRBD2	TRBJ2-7	CASEGRTSGGEQYF	TGTGCCAGCGAAGGGCGGACTAGCGGTGGCGAGCAGTACTTC
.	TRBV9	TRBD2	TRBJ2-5	CASSVGGGLGETQYF	TGTGCCAGCAGCGTAGGCGGGGGGTTGGGGGAGACCCAGTACTTC
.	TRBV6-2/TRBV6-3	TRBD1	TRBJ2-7	CASSHGRGYEQYF	TGTGCCAGCAGCCATGGCAGGGGGTACGAGCAGTACTTC
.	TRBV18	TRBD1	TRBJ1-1	CASSLGTGVDTEAFF	TGTGCCAGCTCACTCGGGACAGGGGTGGACACTGAAGCTTTCTTT
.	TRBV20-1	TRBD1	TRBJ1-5	CSAGGQGAVGQPQHF	TGCAGTGCTGGTGGCCAGGGGGCGGTTGGACAGCCCCAGCATTTT
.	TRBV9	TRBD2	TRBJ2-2	CASSGSGRVPTGELFF	TGTGCCAGCAGCGGCAGCGGGAGGGTACCCACCGGGGAGCTGTTTTTT
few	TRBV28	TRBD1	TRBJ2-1	CASSLYKSGTGGGNEQFF	TGTGCCAGCAGTTTATACAAATCCGGGACAGGGGGAGGAAATGAGCAGTTCTTC
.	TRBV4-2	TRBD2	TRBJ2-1	CASSQAGLAGGYEQFF	TGTGCCAGCAGCCAAGCTGGACTAGCGGGGGGCTATGAGCAGTTCTTC
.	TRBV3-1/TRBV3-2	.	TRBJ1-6	CASSPHRDTSPLHF	TGTGCCAGCAGTCCCCACAGGGATACGTCACCCCTCCACTTT
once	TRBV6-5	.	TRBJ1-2	CASSLRGGSNYGYTF	TGTGCCAGCAGTTTGCGGGGGGGAAGTAACTATGGCTACACCTTC
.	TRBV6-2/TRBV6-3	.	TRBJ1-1	CASSLTGRKATEAFF	TGTGCCAGCAGTTTGACAGGCCGCAAGGCCACTGAAGCTTTCTTT
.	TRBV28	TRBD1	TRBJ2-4	CASHSGGLAKNIQYF	TGTGCCAGCCATTCAGGGGGCCTAGCCAAAAACATTCAGTACTTC
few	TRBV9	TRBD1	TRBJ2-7	CASSEGQGSSYEQYF	TGTGCCAGCAGCGAGGGACAGGGCAGCTCCTACGAGCAGTACTTC
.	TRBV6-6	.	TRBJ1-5	CASGGEWSGNQPQHF	TGTGCCAGCGGGGGGGAGTGGAGCGGCAATCAGCCCCAGCATTTT
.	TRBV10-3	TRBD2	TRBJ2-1	CAISESTSGMVQFF	TGTGCCATCAGTGAGTCGACTAGCGGGATGGTGCAGTTCTTC
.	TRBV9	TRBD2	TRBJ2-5	CASSGGVGRGGQETQYF	TGTGCCAGCAGTGGTGGAGTAGGGAGGGGCGGACAAGAGACCCAGTACTTC
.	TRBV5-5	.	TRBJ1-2	CASSSNPNYGYTF	TGTGCCAGCAGCTCTAATCCTAACTATGGCTACACCTTC
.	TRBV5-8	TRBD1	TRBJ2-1	CASSLNRGDEQFF	TGTGCCAGCAGCTTAAACAGGGGGGATGAGCAGTTCTTC